Below, 21 T cell receptor beta chains from the same sample are listed, as sequenced in a study of T cell responses to AZD1222 COVID-19 vaccine. Here immunoSEQ multiplex PCR was the method, and the copy in TCRdb shows in-frame clones only, minus some. The sample yields about 92,000 clones, around 90% seen once. The specimen was peripheral blood, collected on day 0 of AZD1222 vaccination. The receptors originated from an adult in good health.

This clone came up once. This rearrangement joins TRBV27 to TRBJ2-1; D gene uncertain. The V gene's germline CDR1 is MNHEY and CDR2 SMNVEV (reference sequence). This CDR3 spans 13 amino acids. Trimming stripped 6 bases from V and 2 bases from J, with 8 bases between. The CDR3 DNA is TGTGCCAGCAGGCTGAGACCCTACAATGAGCAGTTCTTC. It encodes CASRLRPYNEQFF.

V gene TRBV12-3 or TRBV12-4 combines with J gene TRBJ2-3; D remains unclear. V lost 8 bases and J lost 3, with 12 bases in between. The CDR3 is made up of 13 amino acids. Written as DNA, the CDR3 is TGTGCCAGCGCTGGCTCCCCAACAGATACGCAGTATTTT. Amino acids: CASAGSPTDTQYF.

V usage is TRBV28 and J usage is TRBJ1-5; D is unresolved. The CDR3 is 12 amino acids. CDR1 and CDR2 from the germline V gene are MDHEN and SYDVKM. The V gene lost 6 bases and the J gene lost 5 bases, with 8 bases spanning the gap. The CDR3 DNA follows: TGTGCCAGCAGGGTAGGCGATCAGCCCCAGCATTTT. Encoded protein: CASRVGDQPQHF. The variable domain in full, with the rest retrieved from reference TRBV28 and TRBJ1-5, is DVKVTQSSRYLVKRTGEKVFLECVQDMDHENMFWYRQDPGLGLRLIYFSYDVKMKEKGDIPEGYSVSREKKERFSLILESASTNQTSMYLCASRVGDQPQHFGDGTRLSIL.

This clone was observed a few times. The chain employs TRBV21-1 and TRBJ2-4; TRBD2 was called by the table and not checked on the DNA. TRBV21-1 represents a pseudogene. The CDR3 has 15 residues. DNA of the CDR3: TGTGCCAGCAGCGAAATAGATGGTGCCAAAAACATTCAGTACTTC. Protein product: CASSEIDGAKNIQYF.

The J gene is TRBJ2-7, the V gene TRBV29-1, with a weak D call TRBD2 (6 bases). Germline assignment: CDR1 SQVTM and CDR2 ANQGSEA. The CDR3 is 11 amino acids. V was clipped by 4 bases and J by 3 bases, with 7 bases between them. CDR3 nucleotide sequence: TGCAGCGTTGGGAGGGACTACGAGCAGTACTTC. The encoded protein is CSVGRDYEQYF.

This rearrangement joins TRBV6-5 to TRBJ1-2, with no clear D. With 2 bases removed from V and 7 bases from J, the gap between germline ends came to 11 bases. CDR1 MNHEY and CDR2 SVGAGI come from the germline V gene. The CDR3 loop spans 13 amino acids. The CDR3 nucleotides read TGTGCCAGCAGTTACAACACGGGCGGTGGCTACACCTTC. Its translation: CASSYNTGGGYTF.

This chain joins TRBV27 and TRBJ2-1, with D unclear. The V gene lost 6 bases and the J gene lost 9 bases, with 15 bases spanning the gap. Germline CDR1 and CDR2: MNHEY and SMNVEV (reference sequence). This CDR3 is 13 amino acids long. The CDR3 reads CASSQPRLGEQFF. DNA for the CDR3: TGTGCCAGCAGCCAACCTAGGTTAGGTGAGCAGTTCTTC.

This rearrangement joins TRBV24-1 to TRBJ2-1; maybe TRBD2 (6 bases). The CDR3 contains 12 residues. Between the trimmed V and J ends, which lost 1 base and 9 bases, there was a span of 6 bases. In germline, CDR1 is KGHDR, CDR2 SFDVKD. The CDR3 region has the DNA TGTGCCACCAGTGATTTAGCGGGTGAGCAGTTCTTC. Its translation is CATSDLAGEQFF.

The gene calls are TRBV4-2 and TRBJ1-2, with D unresolved. The CDR3 runs to 15 residues. Germline assignment: CDR1 LGHNA and CDR2 YNFKEQ. V was cut by 2 bases and J by 0 bases, with 10 bases left in between. CDR3 DNA: TGTGCCAGCAGCCAAAACCGATACCCTAACTATGGCTACACCTTC. It yields the protein CASSQNRYPNYGYTF.

The chain recombines TRBV11-2 with TRBJ2-7, with TRBD1 matching over 8 bases. This CDR3 spans 15 amino acids. CDR1 is SGHAT and CDR2 is FQNNGV in the germline V gene. The J segment lost 2 bases and the V segment lost 5 bases, leaving 8 bases of the junction unmatched. CDR3 region: CASSIYQGAPYEQYF. CDR3 bases: TGTGCCAGCAGCATATACCAGGGGGCCCCCTACGAGCAGTACTTC.

This rearrangement joins TRBV6-1 to TRBJ2-7; D call uncertain. Germline loops: CDR1 MNHNS, CDR2 SASEGT. V shed 5 bases and J shed 0 bases, with 14 bases lying between them. This CDR3 has 15 amino acids. The CDR3 protein is CASSTHSLSSYEQYF. The CDR3 DNA reads as TGTGCCAGCAGTACCCACTCGTTGAGCTCCTACGAGCAGTACTTC.

This clone has just a few counts. The genes are TRBV12-3 or TRBV12-4 and TRBJ2-7, with D unresolved. The CDR3 extends over 12 amino acids. The germline V and J ends were trimmed by 5 bases and 7 bases, with 12 bases remaining between them. CDR3 DNA: TGTGCCAGCAGTGAGCAGGTGGGAGAGCAGTACTTC. Translated, it gives CASSEQVGEQYF.

The chain has TRBV28 and TRBJ2-3; the D is unclear. Germline CDR1 reads MDHEN; CDR2 reads SYDVKM. The V gene lost 6 bases and the J gene lost 2 bases, with 6 bases spanning the gap. The CDR3 has 12 amino acids. The CDR3, as DNA: TGTGCCAGCAGGGATATCACAGATACGCAGTATTTT. It yields the protein CASRDITDTQYF.

This chain connects TRBV19 to TRBJ1-1, with 7 bases identical to TRBD1. Germline CDR1 is LNHDA and CDR2 is SQIVND (reference sequence). The V gene end was trimmed by 6 bases and the J gene end by 6 bases; junction bases not matched to a gene: 10. This CDR3 spans 14 amino acids. The chain's CDR3 is CASSPGGGSPEAFF. DNA for the CDR3: TGTGCCAGTAGCCCAGGGGGAGGGTCCCCTGAAGCTTTCTTT.

The rearrangement uses TRBV6-2 or TRBV6-3 and TRBJ1-1, with D perhaps matching TRBD1 (6 bases). The ends were cut back, 4 bases at V and 5 bases at J, with 14 bases in the middle. The CDR3 sequence is 14 residues long. Germline CDR1 MNHEY, CDR2 SVGEGT. CDR3 DNA sequence: TGTGCCAGCAGTTTGGACAGCCCGGGGACTGAAGCTTTCTTT. Encoded protein: CASSLDSPGTEAFF.

The chain employs TRBV7-8 and TRBJ1-5; 8 bases align to TRBD1. This CDR3 has 15 amino acids. Germline V gene sequence: CDR1 SGHVS, CDR2 FQNEAQ. J was trimmed by 8 bases and V by 5 bases; bases with no gene match: 11. The CDR3 region has the DNA TGTGCCAGCAGCCCTACGAGGACAGGGAGAAAGCCCCAGCATTTT. Its protein is CASSPTRTGRKPQHF.

This chain connects TRBV27 to TRBJ2-7; D is perhaps TRBD1 (6 bases). CDR3 length: 13 residues. The germline V and J ends were trimmed by 2 bases and 4 bases, with 9 bases remaining between them. Germline V gene data show CDR1 as MNHEY and CDR2 as SMNVEV (reference sequence). The CDR3 protein is CASSLEGGYEQYF. CDR3 bases: TGTGCCAGCAGTTTAGAAGGGGGATACGAGCAGTACTTC.

V is TRBV7-9 and J is TRBJ1-1; D gene uncertain. The germline V gene encodes CDR1 SEHNR and CDR2 FQNEAQ (reference sequence). The CDR3 has 16 amino acids. V lost 1 base and J 0 bases, leaving 12 bases between the germline ends. CDR3 DNA: TGTGCCAGCAGCTTAGACTCCGGCGGCATGAACACTGAAGCTTTCTTT. Translated, it gives CASSLDSGGMNTEAFF.

The chain carries TRBV6-2 or TRBV6-3 and TRBJ1-3; no firm D call. This CDR3 contains 16 residues. Germline V gene sequence: CDR1 MNHEY, CDR2 SVGEGT. Trimming removed 2 bases at V and 0 bases at J, with 11 bases between. CDR3 in DNA: TGTGCCAGCAGTTACCTGACGGTCCTCTCTGGAAACACCATATATTTT. This encodes CASSYLTVLSGNTIYF.

The genes are TRBV12-3 or TRBV12-4 and TRBJ1-2, with D possibly TRBD1 on 6 matching bases. Deletions cut 3 bases from V and 5 bases from J, with 7 bases between. CDR3 length: 12 amino acids. CDR3 protein: CASSLDRYGYTF. The CDR3 DNA reads TGTGCCAGCAGTTTGGACAGATATGGCTACACCTTC.

The CDR3 reads CASTAPGRQGGYTF. The CDR3 nucleotides are TGTGCCAGCACCGCCCCCGGGAGACAGGGAGGCTACACCTTC. The chain employs TRBV3-1 (or the pseudogene TRBV3-2) and TRBJ1-2; 7 bases match TRBD1. The CDR3 loop spans 14 amino acids. With 7 bases clipped from V and 8 bases from J, the junction kept 13 bases outside the gene matches. Germline V lookup: CDR1 LGHDT, CDR2 YNNKEL (reference sequence).